These T cell receptor beta chains were read from a single sample in a study of T cell responses to AZD1222 COVID-19 vaccine. The method was immunoSEQ multiplex PCR; TCRdb's version includes in-frame clones alone and lacks a portion of them. The data hold about 170,000 clones, with about nine tenths observed a single time. The sample was peripheral blood, taken on day 0 of AZD1222 vaccination. Receptor source: an adult in good health. Each CDR3 is given with its conserved first and last residue. D genes are given only for firm matches. A row's size may be missing; if present it is once, few, many or a size class.

d_call clone_size j_call v_call cdr3_nt cdr3_aa
TRBD2 NA TRBJ2-7 TRBV9 TGTGCCAGCAGCGCTAAACTAGCGGGAGGATACGAGCAGTACTTC CASSAKLAGGYEQYF
NA NA TRBJ2-5 TRBV3-1/TRBV3-2 TGTGCCAGCAGCCAACTAGTGGGGCAAGAGACCCAGTACTTC CASSQLVGQETQYF
NA NA TRBJ1-1 TRBV7-2 TGTGCCAGCAGCTTAGCGGGACGGAGCATGAACACTGAAGCTTTCTTT CASSLAGRSMNTEAFF
NA few TRBJ1-2 TRBV18 TGTGCCAGCTCACCACAGGGTTCAAACTATGGCTACACCTTC CASSPQGSNYGYTF
NA NA TRBJ2-7 TRBV7-9 TGTGCCAGCAGCCCGGGTAGATCCTACGAGCAGTACTTC CASSPGRSYEQYF
NA NA TRBJ1-4 TRBV2 TGTGCCAGCAACCGTTGGGGGCGAAATGAAAAACTGTTTTTT CASNRWGRNEKLFF
NA NA TRBJ1-1 TRBV2 TGTGCCAGCAATTGGCTGGGGACTGAAGCTTTCTTT CASNWLGTEAFF
NA NA TRBJ1-2 TRBV5-1 TGCGCCAGCAGCTTGCCCGGGGCCGCCGGCGATGGCTACACCTTC CASSLPGAAGDGYTF
NA NA TRBJ1-1 TRBV6-1 TGTGCCAGCAGTGACGCTACCACAGGGTCGCTCACTGAAGCTTTCTTT CASSDATTGSLTEAFF
NA NA TRBJ2-3 TRBV6-2/TRBV6-3 TGTGCCAGCAGTTTACAGGGTACGGGAGCAGATACGCAGTATTTT CASSLQGTGADTQYF
NA NA TRBJ1-1 TRBV7-6 TGTGCCAGCAGCCTAAATGACCCGCCGGGAACTGAAGCTTTCTTT CASSLNDPPGTEAFF
TRBD2 NA TRBJ2-4 TRBV4-2 TGTGCCAGCAGCCAAGATCCCGCGGGAGGGCTAGCCAAAAACATTCAGTACTTC CASSQDPAGGLAKNIQYF
NA NA TRBJ1-6 TRBV30 TGTGCCTGGAGTGGGATTTCACCCCTCCACTTT CAWSGISPLHF
NA NA TRBJ1-2 TRBV27 TGTGCCAGCAGTTATTCTTCCCCCCGCGGAAACTATGGCTACACCTTC CASSYSSPRGNYGYTF
TRBD1 NA TRBJ2-7 TRBV27 TGTGCCAGCAGTACGCAGGACAGGAAAGGGTACGAGCAGTACTTC CASSTQDRKGYEQYF
NA NA TRBJ2-2 TRBV10-1 TGCGCCAGCAGTGACAGGAGGGGCACCGGGGAGCTGTTTTTT CASSDRRGTGELFF
TRBD2 NA TRBJ2-1 TRBV4-1 TGCGCCAGCAGCCACTCAGCGGGAGGGGGACACAATGAGCAGTTCTTC CASSHSAGGGHNEQFF
NA NA TRBJ2-2 TRBV9 TGTGCCAGCAGCGTAGACTTATGGGGGGAGCTGTTTTTT CASSVDLWGELFF
NA once TRBJ2-5 TRBV29-1 TGCAGCGTTGAAGTAACCGCGGAAGAGACCCAGTACTTC CSVEVTAEETQYF
NA NA TRBJ1-6 TRBV20-1 TGCAGTGCTAGTACACAGGGCCCAAATTCACCCCTCCACTTT CSASTQGPNSPLHF
NA NA TRBJ2-1 TRBV6-1 TGTGCCAGCAGTGAACAACTCTCCTACAATGAGCAGTTCTTC CASSEQLSYNEQFF
TRBD2 once TRBJ2-5 TRBV7-2 TGTGCCAGCAGCTTACAACCCCCCCGACTAGCGACTATCCAAGAGACCCAGTACTTC CASSLQPPRLATIQETQYF
NA NA TRBJ2-7 TRBV14 TGTGCCAGCAGTCAGGAGGGCTCCATCCGCGAGCAGTACTTC CASSQEGSIREQYF
TRBD1 once TRBJ1-6 TRBV11-2 TGTGCCAGCAGGATACCGGGACAGCCTCATTCACCCCTCCACTTT CASRIPGQPHSPLHF
TRBD1 once TRBJ2-4 TRBV3-1/TRBV3-2 TGTGCCAGCAGCAAGCGGACAGGGTCGGACATTCAGTACTTC CASSKRTGSDIQYF
NA NA TRBJ2-5 TRBV27 TGTGCCATTAGGCTCCCCGACGAGACCCAGTACTTC CAIRLPDETQYF
TRBD1 NA TRBJ2-7 TRBV7-2 TGTGCCAGCAGTAGGGACAGTTATTCCTACGAGCAGTACTTC CASSRDSYSYEQYF
NA NA TRBJ1-1 TRBV2 TGTGCCAGCACTTCCTGGACAGCAGAAGCTTTCTTT CASTSWTAEAFF
NA NA TRBJ2-3 TRBV6-2/TRBV6-3 TGTGCCAGCAGTTTTGCCACCATGAGGGGGGGCACAGTCTATTTT CASSFATMRGGTVYF
NA few TRBJ1-3 TRBV4-1 TGCGCCAGCAGCCAAGAGGCGAGGTTAGGACACACCATATATTTT CASSQEARLGHTIYF
NA NA TRBJ1-2 TRBV18 TGTGCCAGCTCACCTCAAGCCGGGGAAGTTAACTATGGCTACACCTTC CASSPQAGEVNYGYTF
TRBD1 NA TRBJ2-7 TRBV19 TGTGCCAGTAGTATGGGGGCAGGGGGACCCTACGAGCAGTACTTC CASSMGAGGPYEQYF
NA NA TRBJ1-2 TRBV7-9 TGTGCCAGCAGCTCCCCAGGGGCCTATGGCTACACCTTC CASSSPGAYGYTF
NA NA TRBJ1-1 TRBV5-1 TGCGCCAGCAGCTTGGGCACTGAAGCTTTCTTT CASSLGTEAFF
TRBD1 NA TRBJ2-7 TRBV11-3 TGTGCCAGCAGCTTAGCCGGGACAGGGAGGTACGAGCAGTACTTC CASSLAGTGRYEQYF
NA NA TRBJ2-2 TRBV9 TGTGCCAGCAGCGTAGCGGGCGGGACAAGGAACACCGGGGAGCTGTTTTTT CASSVAGGTRNTGELFF
NA NA TRBJ1-5 TRBV4-1 TGCGCCAGCAGCCAGGTACAGGGTCAGCCCCAGCATTTT CASSQVQGQPQHF
NA NA TRBJ1-2 TRBV24-1 TGTGCCACCAGTGACGCTGATATGAATGGCTACACCTTC CATSDADMNGYTF
NA NA TRBJ1-1 TRBV5-4 TGTGCCAGCAGCTTGGGACCGGGGACTGAAGCTTTCTTT CASSLGPGTEAFF
TRBD1 NA TRBJ1-4 TRBV7-8 TGTGCCAGCAGCTCACGGACAGGGGAAGATGAAAAACTGTTTTTT CASSSRTGEDEKLFF
TRBD1 NA TRBJ2-1 TRBV19 TGTGCCAGTAGTCAACAGGGGTGGAATGAGCAGTTCTTC CASSQQGWNEQFF
TRBD1 NA TRBJ1-2 TRBV27 TGTGCCAGCAGTTTATTGGGGACAGGGATCTATGGCTACACCTTC CASSLLGTGIYGYTF
TRBD2 NA TRBJ2-3 TRBV6-4 TGTGCCAGCAGTGACTCGGTTAGCGGGGGTCCAGATACGCAGTATTTT CASSDSVSGGPDTQYF
NA NA TRBJ2-5 TRBV7-9 TGTGCCAGCAGCCCACAGGCGACCCTTCAAGAGACCCAGTACTTC CASSPQATLQETQYF
NA NA TRBJ1-1 TRBV27 TGTGCCAGCAGTTTTAATATAGGGAGGAACACTGAAGCTTTCTTT CASSFNIGRNTEAFF
NA NA TRBJ2-5 TRBV9 TGTGCCAGCAGCACCCGGGGCCGCGGAGAGACCCAGTACTTC CASSTRGRGETQYF
NA NA TRBJ2-7 TRBV9 TGTGCCAGCAGCCCACACGGGGTGGGAAGCTCCTACGAGCAGTACTTC CASSPHGVGSSYEQYF
NA NA TRBJ2-1 TRBV11-2 TGTGCCAGCAGCTTAAGTAGGGGTGAGCAGTTCTTC CASSLSRGEQFF
TRBD1 NA TRBJ1-2 TRBV5-1 TGCGCCAGCAGCTTGGAAGGGGGCTCGGGTGGCTACACCTTC CASSLEGGSGGYTF
NA NA TRBJ2-1 TRBV27 TGTGCCAGCAGTTCAAATCAGGGGACCCCCTTCTACAATGAGCAGTTCTTC CASSSNQGTPFYNEQFF
TRBD1 NA TRBJ1-1 TRBV7-3 TGTGCCAGCAGCCAGGACAGGGAGGCTGAAGCTTTCTTT CASSQDREAEAFF
NA NA TRBJ1-5 TRBV30 TGTGCCTGGAGTGACCCTATTTACCCTAATCAGCCCCAGCATTTT CAWSDPIYPNQPQHF
NA once TRBJ2-7 TRBV7-3 TGTGCCAGCAGCTCCGAACAGTCCCGGCAGTACTTC CASSSEQSRQYF
NA NA TRBJ1-2 TRBV30 TGTGCCTGGAGCGTACAGGGATCGCATGGCTACACCTTC CAWSVQGSHGYTF